This TCR beta chain was identified in a study of cytomegalovirus exposure and HLA in healthy donors. Only in-frame clones appear in the TCRdb table, and some are missing; sequencing was by immunoSEQ multiplex PCR. Of 150,000 to 200,000 clones listed, roughly 91% are singletons. V lost 2 bases and J lost 4, with 12 bases in between. Germline CDR1 SGHVS, CDR2 FQNEAQ. The CDR3 has 15 amino acids. The clonotype originates from a young woman in good health and CMV-seropositive. Sequencing was carried out using PBMCs. This rearrangement joins TRBV7-8 to TRBJ1-3; weak D call: TRBD1 (5 bases). In DNA, the CDR3 is TGTGCCAGCAGCTTAATGGTGGGGCTGGGAAACACCATATATTTT. Protein product: CASSLMVGLGNTIYF.